The 10 T cell receptor beta chains listed next were all sequenced from one sample in a study of a mutant IDH1 vaccine in newly diagnosed glioma (dated by TCRdb to the early 2020s). These receptors' antigens are unknown. Library creation used the immunoSEQ multiplex PCR assay. Entries here come from immuneACCESS through TCRdb and include only in-frame sequences with V and J called. Some clones fail to appear in such tables; in the studies checked, an unresolved V gene covers under half of the shortfall, and the cause of the remainder is unknown. This sample holds about 32,000 clones; around 80% were observed only once. The top ten clonotypes cover over 9% of the sample. What the time point label conveys for this sample: week 35, safety follow-up. Every vaccine dose consisted of 300 ug of a 20-mer mutant IDH1 peptide in Montanide, administered subcutaneously together with topical imiquimod. This sample comprised PBMCs, obtained from a glioma patient whose treatment included an IDH1 peptide vaccine. The receptor source for this set is a woman in her thirties or forties with glioma.

The chain has TRBV7-9 and TRBJ1-2, with D perhaps matching TRBD1 (5 bases). Germline loops: CDR1 SEHNR, CDR2 FQNEAQ (reference sequence). Trimming pared 4 bases from V and 2 bases from J, leaving 11 bases between. The CDR3 spans 14 residues. CDR3 sequence reads: CASSSLAGNYGYTF. The DNA of the CDR3 is TGTGCCAGCAGCTCTTTGGCAGGGAACTATGGCTACACCTTC.

J is TRBJ1-5 and V is TRBV2; the D is unclear. The CDR3 is 14 residues long. From germline, CDR1 is SNHLY and CDR2 FYNNEI. Trimming took 2 bases from V and 0 from J, leaving 5 bases between them. This chain's CDR3 is CASSEPHSNQPQHF. In DNA form, the CDR3 reads TGTGCCAGCAGTGAACCTCATAGCAATCAGCCCCAGCATTTT.

The V call is TRBV9, the J call TRBJ1-1, with TRBD1 matching over 7 bases. There are 14 residues in the CDR3. The trim removed 2 bases at V and 0 bases at J, leaving 1 base unmatched. Germline V lookup: CDR1 SGDLS, CDR2 YYNGEE. The CDR3 spells CASSVTGMNTEAFF. CDR3 nucleotides: TGTGCCAGCAGCGTGACAGGGATGAACACTGAAGCTTTCTTT.

CDR3 DNA sequence: TGTGCCAGCAGTTTATCTGTCCAGGGGCGCGCATTATCCCTCCACTTT. It translates to CASSLSVQGRALSLHF. The J gene is TRBJ1-6, the V gene TRBV27; D possibly corresponds to TRBD1 (6 bases). Germline V gene data show CDR1 as MNHEY and CDR2 as SMNVEV (reference sequence). This CDR3 has 16 residues. The V and J ends lost 0 bases and 14 bases respectively, with 20 bases between them.

This clone came up a few times. V usage is TRBV30 and J usage is TRBJ2-5; no firm D call. The CDR3 totals 10 residues. CDR1 is GTSNPN, CDR2 SVGIG, per germline (reference sequence). V was cut by 2 bases and J by 4 bases, with 2 bases left in between. CDR3 protein: CAWSRETQYF. In nucleotides, the CDR3 is TGTGCCTGGAGTCGAGAGACCCAGTACTTC. The full variable domain, its missing parts supplied by reference TRBV30 and TRBJ2-5, is SQTIHQWPATLVQPVGSPLSLECTVEGTSNPNLYWYRQAAGRGLQLLFYSVGIGQISSEVPQNLSASRPQDRQFILSSKKLLLSDSGFYLCAWSRETQYFGPGTRLLVL.

The rearrangement uses TRBV2 and TRBJ1-2; tentatively, D is TRBD1 (5 bases). CDR1 and CDR2 from the germline V gene are SNHLY and FYNNEI. There are 16 residues in the CDR3. With 3 bases removed from V and 7 bases from J, the gap between germline ends came to 21 bases. The DNA for the CDR3 is TGTGCCAGCAGTGACAGCGGGGGGGGGACTGTTGGTGGCTACACCTTC. The encoded protein is CASSDSGGGTVGGYTF.

This chain uses TRBV7-2 with TRBJ2-1, with 7 bases fitting TRBD2. Losses at the gene ends were 3 bases for V and 10 bases for J; bases not matched to a gene: 12. The CDR3 spans 15 residues. Per the germline V gene, CDR1 is SGHTA and CDR2 is FQGNSA. The CDR3 loop is CASSFFFRGVNEQFF. As DNA, the CDR3 is TGTGCCAGCAGCTTCTTCTTCCGGGGGGTAAACGAGCAGTTCTTC.

This clone has just one count. This chain joins TRBV27 and TRBJ2-3; D gene unclear. The CDR3 consists of 13 residues. V was clipped by 6 bases and J by 4 bases, with 11 bases between them. From germline, CDR1 is MNHEY and CDR2 SMNVEV (reference sequence). The CDR3 sequence: CASSHKAADTQYF. CDR3 nucleotides: TGTGCCAGCAGCCACAAGGCCGCAGATACGCAGTATTTT.

V gene TRBV7-9 combines with J gene TRBJ2-3; D is unclear. Per the germline V gene, CDR1 is SEHNR and CDR2 is FQNEAQ (reference sequence). Trimming took off 5 bases at V and 4 bases at J, with 7 bases between the two ends. The CDR3 is 12 amino acids. The DNA of the CDR3 is TGTGCCAGCAGCAGCCTTTCAGATACGCAGTATTTT. Protein: CASSSLSDTQYF.

The sample holds one count of this clone. The chain combines TRBV5-4 with TRBJ2-1; D gene uncertain. Trimming stripped 3 bases from V and 8 bases from J, with 15 bases between. From germline, CDR1 is SGHNT and CDR2 YYREEE (reference sequence). CDR3 size: 14 residues. The CDR3: CASSSSDGFDEQFF. Here the CDR3 DNA reads TGTGCCAGCAGCTCCTCAGACGGGTTCGATGAGCAGTTCTTC.